This TCR beta chain is from a study of blood T cell repertoires in COVID-19. Study details: T cells, B-cell-depleted T cells, or PBMCs supplied cDNA or gDNA.

Original processing notes: Reference gene primer amplification gave nucleated cell count estimates. The protocol was immunoSEQ multiplex PCR, while the TCRdb copy is restricted to in-frame clones and leaves out a portion. The D gene and trimming were derived from the DNA, and the V and J assignments and clone size from that table. This sample has 30,000 to 40,000 clones; roughly 80% occur once, and the top ten carry about a tenth. Germline V gene data show CDR1 as MGHRA and CDR2 as YSYEKL. The V end lost 2 bases, the J end lost 3 bases, and 18 bases lay between the germline ends. The CDR3 length is 17 residues.

The origin of this receptor is a man in his 60s in a cohort sampled during active COVID-19. Sequenced material: peripheral blood. The chain couples TRBV4-1 to TRBJ2-3; D might be TRBD2 (5 bases). The CDR3 is CASSQIWPLAGTDTQYF. CDR3 in DNA: TGCGCCAGCAGCCAAATATGGCCCCTAGCAGGTACAGATACGCAGTATTTT.